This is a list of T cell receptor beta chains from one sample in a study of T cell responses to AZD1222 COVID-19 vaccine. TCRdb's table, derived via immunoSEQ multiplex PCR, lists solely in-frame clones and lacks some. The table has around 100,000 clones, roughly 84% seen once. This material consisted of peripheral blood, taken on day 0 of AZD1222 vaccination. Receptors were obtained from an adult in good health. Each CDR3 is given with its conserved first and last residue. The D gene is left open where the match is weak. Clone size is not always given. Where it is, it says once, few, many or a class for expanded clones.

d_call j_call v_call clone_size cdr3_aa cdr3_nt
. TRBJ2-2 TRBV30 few CAWKQNTGELFF TGTGCCTGGAAGCAGAACACCGGGGAGCTGTTTTTT
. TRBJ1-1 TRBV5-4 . CASSLAGEGAFF TGTGCCAGCAGCTTGGCCGGGGAGGGAGCTTTCTTT
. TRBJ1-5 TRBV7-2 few CASSISRQYQPQHF TGTGCCAGCAGCATAAGCCGCCAGTATCAGCCCCAGCATTTT
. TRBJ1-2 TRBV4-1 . CASSQDRGEKGYTF TGCGCCAGCAGCCAAGATAGGGGGGAAAAAGGCTACACCTTC
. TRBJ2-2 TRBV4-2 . CASSQGGQMGGELFF TGTGCCAGCAGCCAAGGGGGGCAGATGGGCGGGGAGCTGTTTTTT
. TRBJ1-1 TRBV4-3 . CASSQRPAGDTEAFF TGCGCCAGCAGCCAACGACCAGCGGGGGACACTGAAGCTTTCTTT
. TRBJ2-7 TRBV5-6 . CASSLGSGVMQYF TGTGCCAGCAGCTTGGGTTCCGGGGTCATGCAGTACTTC
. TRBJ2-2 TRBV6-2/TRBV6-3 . CASSYARHTGELFF TGTGCCAGCAGTTACGCCAGACACACCGGGGAGCTGTTTTTT
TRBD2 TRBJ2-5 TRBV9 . CASSGGLAVRETQYF TGTGCCAGCAGCGGGGGACTAGCGGTTCGAGAGACCCAGTACTTC
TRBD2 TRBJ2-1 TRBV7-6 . CASSLWIAGVGSYNEQFF TGTGCCAGCAGCTTATGGATAGCGGGAGTGGGGTCCTACAATGAGCAGTTCTTC
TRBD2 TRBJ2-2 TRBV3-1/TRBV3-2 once CASSQDRRGPGTSGNTGELFF TGTGCCAGCAGCCAAGATCGGCGGGGGCCAGGGACTAGCGGGAACACCGGGGAGCTGTTTTTT
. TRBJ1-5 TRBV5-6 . CASSRGGRTSNQPQHF TGTGCCAGCAGCCGCGGGGGCAGAACGAGCAATCAGCCCCAGCATTTT
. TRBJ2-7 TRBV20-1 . CSAGDFSSYEQYF TGCAGTGCTGGTGACTTCAGCTCCTACGAGCAGTACTTC
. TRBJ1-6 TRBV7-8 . CASSLESWLNSPLHF TGTGCCAGCAGCTTAGAGTCTTGGCTGAATTCACCCCTCCACTTT
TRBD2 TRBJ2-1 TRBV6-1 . CASSLGREVEQFF TGTGCCAGCAGTTTAGGGCGGGAGGTTGAGCAGTTCTTC
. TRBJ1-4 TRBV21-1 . CASSSGGRANEKLFF TGTGCCAGCAGCTCCGGGGGGCGCGCTAATGAAAAACTGTTTTTT
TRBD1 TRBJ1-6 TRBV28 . CASSMGQPRSPLHF TGTGCCAGCAGTATGGGACAGCCTAGATCACCCCTCCACTTT
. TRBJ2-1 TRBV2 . CASSEWSLDEQFF TGTGCCAGCAGTGAATGGAGTTTGGATGAGCAGTTCTTC
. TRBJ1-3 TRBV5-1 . CASAGLPSSGNTIYF TGCGCCAGCGCGGGACTCCCGAGCTCTGGAAACACCATATATTTT
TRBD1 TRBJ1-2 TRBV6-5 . CATRGQVVYGYTF TGTGCCACCAGAGGACAGGTCGTCTATGGCTACACCTTC
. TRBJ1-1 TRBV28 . CASSFQWGEAFF TGTGCCAGCAGTTTTCAGTGGGGGGAAGCTTTCTTT
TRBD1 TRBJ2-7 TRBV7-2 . CASSSPTKTGPEQYF TGTGCCAGCAGCTCCCCAACAAAGACAGGGCCCGAGCAGTACTTC
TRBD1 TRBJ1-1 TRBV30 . CACQGAGTEAFF TGTGCCTGCCAGGGGGCCGGCACTGAAGCTTTCTTT
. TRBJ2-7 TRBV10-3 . CAISEGVAEQYF TGTGCCATCAGTGAGGGAGTAGCCGAGCAGTACTTC
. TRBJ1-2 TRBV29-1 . CSAGQKSYGYTF TGCAGCGCTGGACAGAAGTCCTATGGCTACACCTTC
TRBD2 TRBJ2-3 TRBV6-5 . CASGRGSYTDTQYF TGTGCCAGTGGGAGGGGTAGTTACACAGATACGCAGTATTTT
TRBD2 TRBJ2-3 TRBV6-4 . CASSPLGREGDTQYF TGTGCCAGCAGTCCCCTGGGTCGGGAGGGAGATACGCAGTATTTT
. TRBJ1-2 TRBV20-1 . CSARGPEGYTF TGCAGTGCTAGAGGGCCTGAGGGCTACACCTTC
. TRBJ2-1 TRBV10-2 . CASSELGQSISYNEQFF TGCGCCAGCAGTGAGTTGGGGCAGTCCATTTCCTACAATGAGCAGTTCTTC